These 11 T cell receptor beta chains share one sample of origin, sequenced in a study of early T cells in non-severe SARS-CoV-2 infection. TCRdb recomputed calls from the 5' RACE reads with MiXCR, one row per CDR3 protein. Seen here are some 36,000 distinct CDR3 sequences, approximately 6.6% observed once, and the top ten hold under 25%. The material sequenced was whole blood, taken at baseline. These receptors all stem from an adult who was a healthcare worker with PCR-confirmed SARS-CoV-2 infection or an uninfected control (not recorded which).

This rearrangement joins TRBV20-1 to TRBJ2-7, with D perhaps TRBD2 (6 bases). This CDR3 has 13 amino acids. Per the germline V gene, CDR1 is DFQATT and CDR2 is SNEGSKA (reference sequence). Trimming took 5 bases from V and 4 from J, leaving 15 bases between them. The CDR3: CSAGSGTQYEQYF. As DNA, the CDR3 is TGCAGTGCTGGCTCCGGGACTCAGTACGAGCAGTACTTC.

This chain connects TRBV4-1 to TRBJ2-7; D is possibly TRBD1 or TRBD2 (5 bases each). V lost 4 bases and J lost 6, with 25 bases in between. CDR1 MGHRA and CDR2 YSYEKL come from the germline V gene. This CDR3 has 17 residues. The CDR3, as DNA: TGCGCCAGCAGCCTATACCGACCGGCAGGGAGTTCCCTCGAGCAGTACTTC. Protein: CASSLYRPAGSSLEQYF.

This clonotype has only a few counts. The rearrangement links TRBV6-5 to TRBJ2-3; D tentatively fits TRBD1 or TRBD2 (5 bases each). This CDR3 has 17 amino acids. The germline V and J ends were trimmed by 8 bases and 0 bases, with 21 bases remaining between them. Germline CDR1 reads MNHEY; CDR2 reads SVGAGI. CDR3 nucleotide sequence: TGTGCCAGCGCTGCCCTGGGGCTAGCTGATAGCACAGATACGCAGTATTTT. Its translation is CASAALGLADSTDTQYF.

This clonotype was detected ten times or more. This chain uses TRBV20-1 with TRBJ2-4, with 7 bases identical to TRBD1. V trimming: 1 base; J trimming: 9 bases; junction bases outside the gene matches: 9. The CDR3 has 14 amino acids. In germline, CDR1 is DFQATT, CDR2 SNEGSKA (reference sequence). DNA for the CDR3: TGCAGTGCTAGAGCCCCGACAGGGCAAAGCATTCAGTACTTC. This encodes CSARAPTGQSIQYF.

In its sample, this clonotype was seen many times. The rearrangement joins TRBV29-1 to TRBJ2-3, with TRBD2 matching 13 bases. Looked up from germline, CDR1 is SQVTM and CDR2 is ANQGSEA. After removal of 8 bases from V and 1 base from J, the junction contained 3 bases not matched to a gene. The CDR3 runs to 14 residues. The CDR3 here is CSSGLAGRTDTQYF. The CDR3 coding sequence is TGCAGCTCGGGACTAGCGGGACGCACAGATACGCAGTATTTT.

This clonotype has ten or more counts. The chain couples TRBV19 to TRBJ2-1, with D possibly matching TRBD2 (5 bases). The V gene lost 3 bases and the J gene lost 4 bases, with 10 bases spanning the gap. The CDR3 extends over 14 amino acids. CDR1 is LNHDA and CDR2 is SQIVND in the germline V gene (reference sequence). CDR3: CASSMLTGYNEQFF. CDR3 nucleotide sequence: TGTGCCAGTAGTATGCTGACGGGGTACAATGAGCAGTTCTTC.

Ten or more counts support this clonotype. This rearrangement joins TRBV2 to TRBJ1-4; a weak D match, TRBD1 (5 bases). Between the trimmed V and J ends, which lost 5 bases and 5 bases, there was a span of 9 bases. Looked up from germline, CDR1 is SNHLY and CDR2 is FYNNEI. The CDR3 loop spans 13 amino acids. DNA for the CDR3: TGTGCCAGCAGTAGACAGATCAATGAAAAACTGTTTTTT. This gives the protein CASSRQINEKLFF.

There are many counts of this clonotype. V gene TRBV12-3 or TRBV12-4 combines with J gene TRBJ1-4; D may be TRBD1 (6 bases). The V end lost 3 bases, the J end lost 7 bases, and 12 bases lay between the germline ends. The CDR3 covers 14 residues. The CDR3 is CASSLQGGGEKLFF. The CDR3 coding sequence is TGTGCCAGCAGTTTGCAAGGGGGGGGTGAAAAACTGTTTTTT.

The chain couples TRBV6-5 to TRBJ1-6; D remains ambiguous. This CDR3 spans 12 amino acids. Germline values: CDR1 MNHEY, CDR2 SVGAGI. V was clipped by 0 bases and J by 7 bases, with 1 base between them. CDR3 residues: CASSYSNSPLHF. The CDR3 DNA follows: TGTGCCAGCAGTTACTCGAATTCACCCCTCCACTTT.

This clonotype was recorded once. This chain links TRBV7-6 with TRBJ2-4, with 10 bases aligning to TRBD2. Unmatched junction bases numbered 21, after V lost 1 base and J lost 9 bases. Germline lookup yields CDR1 SGHVS and CDR2 FNYEAQ. The length of the CDR3 is 20 residues. This chain's CDR3 is CASSLVQTGQREGLGGIQYF. CDR3 bases: TGTGCCAGCAGCTTAGTCCAGACAGGGCAGCGGGAGGGCCTGGGTGGCATTCAGTACTTC.

This clonotype was counted many times. This rearrangement joins TRBV2 to TRBJ2-7; 8 bases are a match to TRBD1. The CDR3 consists of 10 residues. Germline-derived CDR1 and CDR2 are SNHLY and FYNNEI. The V gene end was trimmed by 5 bases and the J gene end by 13 bases; junction bases not matched to a gene: 4. The CDR3 nucleotides are TGTGCCAGCAGTCCGGGACAGGTCTACTTC. Its translation: CASSPGQVYF.